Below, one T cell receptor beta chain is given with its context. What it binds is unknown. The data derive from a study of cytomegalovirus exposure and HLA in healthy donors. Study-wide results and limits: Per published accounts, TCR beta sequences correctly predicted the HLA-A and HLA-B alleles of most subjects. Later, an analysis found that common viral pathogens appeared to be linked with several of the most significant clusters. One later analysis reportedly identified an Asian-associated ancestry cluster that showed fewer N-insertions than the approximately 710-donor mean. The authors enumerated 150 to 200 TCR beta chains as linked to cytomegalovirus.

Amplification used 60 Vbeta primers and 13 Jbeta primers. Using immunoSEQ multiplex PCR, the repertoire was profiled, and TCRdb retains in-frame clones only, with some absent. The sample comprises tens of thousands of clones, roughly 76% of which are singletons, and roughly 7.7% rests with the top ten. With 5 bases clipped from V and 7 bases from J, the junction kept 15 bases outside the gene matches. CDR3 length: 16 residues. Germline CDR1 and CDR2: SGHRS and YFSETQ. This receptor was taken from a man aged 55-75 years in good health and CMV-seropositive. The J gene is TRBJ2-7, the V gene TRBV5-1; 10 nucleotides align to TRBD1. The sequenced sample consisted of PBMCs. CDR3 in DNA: TGCGCCAGCAGAAGGGAGGGGACAGGGGTCCATCGGGAGCAGTACTTC. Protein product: CASRREGTGVHREQYF.